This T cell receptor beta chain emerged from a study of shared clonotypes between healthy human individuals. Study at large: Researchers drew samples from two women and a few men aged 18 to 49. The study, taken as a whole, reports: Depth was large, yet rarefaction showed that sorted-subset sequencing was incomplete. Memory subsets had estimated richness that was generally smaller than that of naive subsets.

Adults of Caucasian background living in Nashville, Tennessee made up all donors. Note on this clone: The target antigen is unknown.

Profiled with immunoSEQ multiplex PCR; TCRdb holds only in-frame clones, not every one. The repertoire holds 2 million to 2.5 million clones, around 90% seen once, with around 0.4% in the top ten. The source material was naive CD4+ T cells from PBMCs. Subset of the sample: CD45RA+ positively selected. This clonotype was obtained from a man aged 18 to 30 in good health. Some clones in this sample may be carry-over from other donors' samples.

The CDR3: CASRGSGTGNTIYF. The DNA for the CDR3 is TGTGCCAGCAGGGGCTCGGGGACTGGAAACACCATATATTTT. V usage is TRBV28 and J usage is TRBJ1-3; no clear D gene. Germline CDR1 is MDHEN and CDR2 is SYDVKM. V gave up 6 bases and J gave up 2 bases, with 11 bases separating them. The CDR3 is 14 amino acids. Variable domain in full (rest from reference TRBV28 and TRBJ1-3): DVKVTQSSRYLVKRTGEKVFLECVQDMDHENMFWYRQDPGLGLRLIYFSYDVKMKEKGDIPEGYSVSREKKERFSLILESASTNQTSMYLCASRGSGTGNTIYFGEGSWLTVV.